These 9 T cell receptor beta chains were all obtained from the same sample, sequenced in a study of cytomegalovirus exposure and HLA in healthy donors. The PCR employed 60 Vbeta primers together with 13 Jbeta primers. Measured with immunoSEQ multiplex PCR; TCRdb has only the in-frame clones, and not every one. The sample contains some 190,000 clones, 65% to 75% of which appear only once. The sequencing sample was made of PBMCs. The receptors stem from a man aged 30-40 years in good health and CMV-seropositive.

This clone was seen a few times. This sequence joins TRBV10-1 and TRBJ1-6; tentatively, D is TRBD1 (6 bases). Germline CDR1 is WNHNN and CDR2 is SYGVQD (reference sequence). V lost 3 bases to trimming and J lost 0 bases, with 6 bases between them. The CDR3 has 15 residues. The chain's CDR3 is CASSEQGSYNSPLHF. The CDR3 DNA is TGCGCCAGCAGTGAACAGGGCTCCTATAATTCACCCCTCCACTTT.

The chain uses TRBV27 and TRBJ2-7; TRBD2 is a possible D gene (6 bases). The CDR3 runs 14 residues. Germline V lookup: CDR1 MNHEY, CDR2 SMNVEV (reference sequence). The V gene lost 5 bases and the J gene lost 3 bases, with 14 bases spanning the gap. The CDR3 DNA is TGTGCCAGCAGTCCCGGGACGGGAGACTACGAGCAGTACTTC. It codes for CASSPGTGDYEQYF.

The chain links TRBV6-6 to TRBJ1-5; tentatively, D is TRBD1 (5 bases). The CDR3 is 14 residues long. Trimming removed 7 bases from V and 3 bases from J, with 13 bases in between. Germline assignment: CDR1 MNHNY and CDR2 SVGAGI (reference sequence). CDR3 loop: CASTGGPLNQPQHF. In nucleotides, the CDR3 is TGTGCCAGCACCGGGGGACCGCTCAATCAGCCCCAGCATTTT.

In DNA, the CDR3 is TGTGCCAGCAGTTTCTTAACACAGGGCCTCTGGATTGAGCAGTTCTTC. It yields the protein CASSFLTQGLWIEQFF. This chain connects TRBV7-6 to TRBJ2-1; tentative D call: TRBD1 (6 bases). Germline CDR1 is SGHVS and CDR2 is FNYEAQ. V lost 6 bases, J lost 9 bases, and 24 bases lay in between. This CDR3 has 16 residues. The whole variable domain, filled in from reference TRBV7-6 and TRBJ2-1, reads GAGVSQSPRYKVTKRGQDVALRCDPISGHVSLYWYRQALGQGPEFLTYFNYEAQQDKSGLPNDRFSAERPEGSISTLTIQRTEQRDSAMYRCASSFLTQGLWIEQFFGPGTRLTVL.

This chain uses TRBV30 with TRBJ1-1; the D is unclear. The V and J ends lost 5 bases and 5 bases respectively, with 12 bases between them. CDR3 length: 12 amino acids. Germline values: CDR1 GTSNPN, CDR2 SVGIG (reference sequence). The CDR3 region is CAWGQDFTEAFF. The CDR3 bases are TGTGCCTGGGGCCAGGATTTTACTGAAGCTTTCTTT.

V gene TRBV30 combines with J gene TRBJ2-1; possible D gene TRBD2, 5 bases. V dropped 4 bases and J dropped 7 bases, with 20 bases sitting between them. Germline values: CDR1 GTSNPN, CDR2 SVGIG (reference sequence). The CDR3 extends over 15 amino acids. The CDR3 nucleotides are TGTGCCTGGAAACGTGGACGACTACCGGGGAATGAGCAGTTCTTC. Translated: CAWKRGRLPGNEQFF.

The gene calls are TRBV18 and TRBJ1-1; 10 positions match TRBD1. Trimming took 3 bases from V and 4 from J; bases not matched to a gene: 17. There are 19 residues in the CDR3. Per the germline V gene, CDR1 is KGHSH and CDR2 is LQKENI. CDR3 nucleotide sequence: TGTGCCAGCTCACCCAACCGGTTAGGGACAGGGGCCACGGGCACTGAAGCTTTCTTT. Translating gives CASSPNRLGTGATGTEAFF.

Here the CDR3 reads CASSRWTSGLSSYEQYF. The CDR3 DNA reads as TGTGCCAGCAGCCGGTGGACTAGCGGCCTGAGCTCCTACGAGCAGTACTTC. V usage is TRBV7-2 and J usage is TRBJ2-7; 10 bases are shared with TRBD2. V shed 5 bases, J shed 0 bases, and the junction held 10 bases outside the gene matches. The CDR3 length is 17 residues. Germline values: CDR1 SGHTA, CDR2 FQGNSA.

The V call is TRBV9, the J call TRBJ2-7, with 9 bases aligning to TRBD1. Per germline, CDR1 SGDLS and CDR2 YYNGEE. The CDR3 contains 15 residues. Trimming took 3 bases from V and 5 from J; bases not matched to a gene: 9. The CDR3 is CASSAPGTGPNEQYF. The CDR3 DNA sequence: TGTGCCAGCAGCGCCCCGGGGACAGGGCCCAACGAGCAGTACTTC.